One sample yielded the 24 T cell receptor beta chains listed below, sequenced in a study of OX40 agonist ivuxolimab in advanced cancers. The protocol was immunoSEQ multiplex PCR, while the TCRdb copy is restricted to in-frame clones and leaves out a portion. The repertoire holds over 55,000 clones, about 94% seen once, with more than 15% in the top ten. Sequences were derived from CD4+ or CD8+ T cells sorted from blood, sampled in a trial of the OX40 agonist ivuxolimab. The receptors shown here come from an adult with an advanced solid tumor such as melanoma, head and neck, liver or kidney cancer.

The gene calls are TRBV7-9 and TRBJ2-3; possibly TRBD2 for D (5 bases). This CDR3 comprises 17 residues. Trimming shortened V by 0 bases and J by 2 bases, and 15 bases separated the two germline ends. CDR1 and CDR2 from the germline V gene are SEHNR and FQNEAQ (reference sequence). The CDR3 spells CASSLAEDSSYTDTQYF. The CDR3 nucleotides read TGTGCCAGCAGCTTAGCAGAGGACTCCTCCTACACAGATACGCAGTATTTT.

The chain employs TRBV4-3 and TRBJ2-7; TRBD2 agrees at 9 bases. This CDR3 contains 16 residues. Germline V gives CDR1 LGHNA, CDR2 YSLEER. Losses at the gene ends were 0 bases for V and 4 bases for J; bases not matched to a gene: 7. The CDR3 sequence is CASSQDRAGGPYEQYF. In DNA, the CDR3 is TGCGCCAGCAGCCAAGACCGGGCGGGGGGGCCGTACGAGCAGTACTTC.

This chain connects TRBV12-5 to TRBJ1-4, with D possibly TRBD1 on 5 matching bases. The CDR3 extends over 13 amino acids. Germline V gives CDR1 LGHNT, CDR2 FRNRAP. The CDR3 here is CAPHKGLNEKLFF. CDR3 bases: TGTGCCCCCCACAAGGGGTTAAATGAAAAACTGTTTTTT.

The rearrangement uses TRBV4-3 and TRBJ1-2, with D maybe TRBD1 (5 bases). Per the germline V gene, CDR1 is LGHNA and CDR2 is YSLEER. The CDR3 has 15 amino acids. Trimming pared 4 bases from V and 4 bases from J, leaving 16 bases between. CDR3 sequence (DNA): TGCGCCAGCAGCCGGCATCATGACAGTTCCTATGGCTACACCTTC. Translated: CASSRHHDSSYGYTF.

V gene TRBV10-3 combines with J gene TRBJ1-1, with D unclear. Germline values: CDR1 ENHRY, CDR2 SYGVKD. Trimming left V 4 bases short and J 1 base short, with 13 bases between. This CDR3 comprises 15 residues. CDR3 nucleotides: TGTGCCATCAGTGGGACGGGAGACCCGAACACTGAAGCTTTCTTT. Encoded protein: CAISGTGDPNTEAFF.

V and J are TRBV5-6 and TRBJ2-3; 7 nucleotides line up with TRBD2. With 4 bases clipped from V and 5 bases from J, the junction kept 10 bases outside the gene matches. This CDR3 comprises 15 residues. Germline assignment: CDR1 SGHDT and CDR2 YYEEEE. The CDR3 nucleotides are TGTGCCAGCAGCCTCCCCAGCGGGGCTGAAGATACGCAGTATTTT. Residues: CASSLPSGAEDTQYF. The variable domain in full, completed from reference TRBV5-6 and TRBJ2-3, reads DAGVTQSPTHLIKTRGQQVTLRCSPKSGHDTVSWYQQALGQGPQFIFQYYEEEERQRGNFPDRFSGHQFPNYSSELNVNALLLGDSALYLCASSLPSGAEDTQYFGPGTRLTVL.

The CDR3 DNA reads TGTGCCAGCAGTTACTCGATGGGGATTTCCTACGAGCAGTACTTC. It codes for CASSYSMGISYEQYF. This chain joins TRBV6-6 and TRBJ2-7; D is undetermined. The V gene lost 0 bases and the J gene lost 1 base, with 10 bases spanning the gap. The CDR3 length is 15 residues. Germline V gives CDR1 MNHNY, CDR2 SVGAGI (reference sequence).

The CDR3 DNA sequence: TGCAGCGCCTGGGTCAGACTCACCGGGGAGCTGTTTTTT. Its translation is CSAWVRLTGELFF. The chain carries TRBV29-1 and TRBJ2-2; D is ambiguous. This CDR3 comprises 13 residues. V gave up 7 bases and J gave up 4 bases, with 13 bases separating them. The V gene's germline CDR1 is SQVTM and CDR2 ANQGSEA.

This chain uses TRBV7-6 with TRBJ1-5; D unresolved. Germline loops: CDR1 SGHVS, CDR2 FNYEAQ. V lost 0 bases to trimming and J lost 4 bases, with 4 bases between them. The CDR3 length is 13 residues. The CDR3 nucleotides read TGTGCCAGCAGCTTAGCCCTTAATCAGCCCCAGCATTTT. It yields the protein CASSLALNQPQHF.

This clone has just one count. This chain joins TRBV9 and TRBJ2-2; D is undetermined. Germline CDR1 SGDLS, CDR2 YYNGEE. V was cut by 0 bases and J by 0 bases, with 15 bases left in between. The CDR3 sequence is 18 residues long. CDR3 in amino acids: CASSVGAAPAPNTGELFF. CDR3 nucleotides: TGTGCCAGCAGCGTAGGCGCAGCCCCCGCTCCGAACACCGGGGAGCTGTTTTTT.

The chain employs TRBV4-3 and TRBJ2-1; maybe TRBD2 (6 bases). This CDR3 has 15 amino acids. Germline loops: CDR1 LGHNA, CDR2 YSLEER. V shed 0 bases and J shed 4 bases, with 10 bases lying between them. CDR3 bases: TGCGCCAGCAGCCAAGACAAGGGACTTTACAATGAGCAGTTCTTC. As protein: CASSQDKGLYNEQFF.

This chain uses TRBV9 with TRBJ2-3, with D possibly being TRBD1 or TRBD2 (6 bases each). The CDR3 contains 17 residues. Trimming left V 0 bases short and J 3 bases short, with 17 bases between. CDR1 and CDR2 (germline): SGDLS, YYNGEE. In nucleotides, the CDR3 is TGTGCCAGCAGCGTAGGAGGAGGGGGTTTCAGTACAGATACGCAGTATTTT. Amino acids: CASSVGGGGFSTDTQYF.

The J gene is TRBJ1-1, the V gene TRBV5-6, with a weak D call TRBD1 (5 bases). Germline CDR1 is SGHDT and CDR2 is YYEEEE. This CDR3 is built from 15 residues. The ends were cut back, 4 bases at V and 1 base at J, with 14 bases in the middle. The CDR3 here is CASSPPGRGNTEAFF. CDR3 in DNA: TGTGCCAGCAGCCCCCCGGGACGGGGGAACACTGAAGCTTTCTTT. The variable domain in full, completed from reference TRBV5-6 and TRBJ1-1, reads DAGVTQSPTHLIKTRGQQVTLRCSPKSGHDTVSWYQQALGQGPQFIFQYYEEEERQRGNFPDRFSGHQFPNYSSELNVNALLLGDSALYLCASSPPGRGNTEAFFGQGTRLTVV.

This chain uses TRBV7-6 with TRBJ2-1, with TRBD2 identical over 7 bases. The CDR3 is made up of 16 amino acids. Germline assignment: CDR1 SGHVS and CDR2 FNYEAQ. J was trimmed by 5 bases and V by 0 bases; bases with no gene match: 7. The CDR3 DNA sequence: TGTGCCAGCAGCTTAGCGGGGGAGGGCCCGAACAATGAGCAGTTCTTC. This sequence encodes CASSLAGEGPNNEQFF.

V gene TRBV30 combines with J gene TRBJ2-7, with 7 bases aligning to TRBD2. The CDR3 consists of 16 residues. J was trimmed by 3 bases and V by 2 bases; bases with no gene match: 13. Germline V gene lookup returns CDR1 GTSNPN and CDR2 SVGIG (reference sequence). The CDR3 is CAWSIPSGAQYYEQYF. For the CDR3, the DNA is TGTGCCTGGAGTATACCGAGCGGGGCCCAGTACTACGAGCAGTACTTC.

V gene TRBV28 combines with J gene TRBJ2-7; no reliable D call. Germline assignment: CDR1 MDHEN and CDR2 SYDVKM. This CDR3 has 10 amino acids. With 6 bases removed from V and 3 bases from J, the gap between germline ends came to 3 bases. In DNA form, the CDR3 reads TGTGCCAGCAGCGGCTACGAGCAGTACTTC. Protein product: CASSGYEQYF.

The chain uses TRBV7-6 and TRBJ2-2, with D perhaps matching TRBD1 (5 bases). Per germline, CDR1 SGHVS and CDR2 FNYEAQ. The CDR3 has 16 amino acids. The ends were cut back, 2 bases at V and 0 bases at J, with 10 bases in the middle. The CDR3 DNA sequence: TGTGCCAGCAGCTTAAGGGGAAATACGAACACCGGGGAGCTGTTTTTT. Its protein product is CASSLRGNTNTGELFF.

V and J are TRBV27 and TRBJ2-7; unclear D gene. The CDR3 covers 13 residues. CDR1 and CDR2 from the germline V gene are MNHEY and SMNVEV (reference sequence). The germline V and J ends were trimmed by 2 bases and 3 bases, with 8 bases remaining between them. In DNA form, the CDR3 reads TGTGCCAGCAGTTTAACTCGAAGCTACGAGCAGTACTTC. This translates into CASSLTRSYEQYF.

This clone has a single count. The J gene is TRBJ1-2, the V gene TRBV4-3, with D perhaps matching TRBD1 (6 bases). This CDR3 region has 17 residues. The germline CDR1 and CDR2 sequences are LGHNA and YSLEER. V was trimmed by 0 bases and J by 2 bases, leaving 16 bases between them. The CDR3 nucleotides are TGCGCCAGCAGCCAAGATGAGGTCCGGGGGCTCAACTATGGCTACACCTTC. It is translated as CASSQDEVRGLNYGYTF.

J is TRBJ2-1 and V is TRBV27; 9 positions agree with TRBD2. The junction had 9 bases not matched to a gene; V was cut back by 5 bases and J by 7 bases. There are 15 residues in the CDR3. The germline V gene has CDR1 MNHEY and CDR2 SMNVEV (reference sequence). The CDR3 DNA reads TGTGCCAGCAGTCCGCGGGGGGGCCTAGGGAATGAGCAGTTCTTC. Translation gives CASSPRGGLGNEQFF.

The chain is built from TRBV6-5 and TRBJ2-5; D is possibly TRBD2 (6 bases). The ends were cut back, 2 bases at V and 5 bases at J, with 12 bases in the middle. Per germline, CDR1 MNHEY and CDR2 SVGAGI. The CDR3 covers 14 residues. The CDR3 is CASSYGGSGETQYF. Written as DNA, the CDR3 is TGTGCCAGCAGTTACGGGGGGTCCGGGGAGACCCAGTACTTC.

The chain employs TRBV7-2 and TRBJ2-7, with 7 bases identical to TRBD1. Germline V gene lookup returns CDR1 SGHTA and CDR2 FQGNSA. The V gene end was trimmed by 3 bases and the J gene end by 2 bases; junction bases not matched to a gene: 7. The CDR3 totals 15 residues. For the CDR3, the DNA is TGTGCCAGCAGCTTTGCCGGGACAGAAGCCTACGAGCAGTACTTC. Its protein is CASSFAGTEAYEQYF.

The CDR3 DNA follows: TGTGCCAGCAGTTTAGCCGGGTTCTCCACCTACGAGCAGTACTTC. Protein sequence: CASSLAGFSTYEQYF. The chain recombines TRBV27 with TRBJ2-7; no definite D call. The germline V and J ends were trimmed by 2 bases and 2 bases, with 13 bases remaining between them. CDR3 length equals 15 residues. Germline CDR1 and CDR2: MNHEY and SMNVEV (reference sequence).

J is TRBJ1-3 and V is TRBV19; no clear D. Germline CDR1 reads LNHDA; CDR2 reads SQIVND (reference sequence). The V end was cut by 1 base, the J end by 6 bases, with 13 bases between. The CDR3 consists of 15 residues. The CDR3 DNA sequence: TGTGCCAGTAGTATAGCAGGCGGCCCGCTAAACACCATATATTTT. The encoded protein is CASSIAGGPLNTIYF.